The 28 T cell receptor beta chains below were found in one sample sequenced in a study of T cell responses to AZD1222 COVID-19 vaccine (dated by TCRdb to the early 2020s). The library was generated by the immunoSEQ multiplex PCR assay. In its TCRdb copy, this immuneACCESS table keeps in-frame sequences only and misses some clones. Where compared with another copy, unresolved V genes explain less than half of these, and the others have no known cause. The sample table shows about 97,000 clones, and over 75% are seen once. Approximately 15% of the sample is held by the ten biggest clonotypes. According to the study, the label for this sample's time point signals: baseline before first vaccination. The source material was peripheral blood, sampled on day 0 of AZD1222 vaccination. The origin of the receptors is an adult in good health.

This clone was seen a handful of times. The chain carries TRBV7-2 and TRBJ1-5; D is ambiguous. The CDR3 contains 14 residues. Trimming removed 5 bases from V and 2 bases from J, with 10 bases in between. Germline lookup yields CDR1 SGHTA and CDR2 FQGNSA. In nucleotides, the CDR3 is TGTGCCAGCAGCCTGGTGGGCGGCAATCAGCCCCAGCATTTT. This gives the protein CASSLVGGNQPQHF.

This sequence joins TRBV19 and TRBJ2-1, with TRBD1 identical over 8 bases. Germline CDR1 LNHDA, CDR2 SQIVND (reference sequence). This CDR3 has 18 residues. V was pared by 1 base and J by 2 bases, with 10 bases of the junction left unmatched. The CDR3 nucleotides read TGTGCCAGTAGTATAGGGCCTATGACAGGGGTCACCTACAATGAGCAGTTCTTC. This translates into CASSIGPMTGVTYNEQFF.

The gene calls are TRBV6-6 and TRBJ2-1; 7 bases are a match to TRBD1. Germline V gives CDR1 MNHNY, CDR2 SVGAGI (reference sequence). Germline trimming cut 8 bases from V and 0 bases from J; bases unmatched to any gene: 10. The CDR3 loop spans 16 amino acids. CDR3 nucleotide sequence: TGTGCCAGCGGCCTGACAGGGCCGAGCTCCTACAATGAGCAGTTCTTC. This codes for CASGLTGPSSYNEQFF.

CDR3 in amino acids: CASSLGHGGLAGGLPEQYF. As DNA, the CDR3 is TGCGCCAGCAGCCTCGGCCACGGGGGACTAGCGGGAGGGCTACCCGAGCAGTACTTC. The rearrangement uses TRBV4-1 and TRBJ2-7; TRBD2 aligns across 16 bases. Germline V gene data show CDR1 as MGHRA and CDR2 as YSYEKL. CDR3 length equals 19 residues. J was trimmed by 6 bases and V by 4 bases; bases with no gene match: 15.

DNA for the CDR3: TGTGCCAGCAGCCAAGAGGGACTCCAGGGAAAAGGGGATACGCAGTATTTT. Translating gives CASSQEGLQGKGDTQYF. The chain joins TRBV3-1 (or the pseudogene TRBV3-2) to TRBJ2-3; tentative D call: TRBD2 (6 bases). CDR3 length equals 17 residues. V was clipped by 0 bases and J by 6 bases, with 19 bases between them. Germline values: CDR1 LGHDT, CDR2 YNNKEL (reference sequence).

The V gene is TRBV18, the J gene TRBJ1-6; tentatively, D is TRBD1 (6 bases). V gave up 5 bases and J gave up 10 bases, with 9 bases separating them. The CDR3 runs to 12 residues. The germline V gene has CDR1 KGHSH and CDR2 LQKENI. The CDR3 DNA sequence: TGTGCCAGCTCATCCAGGGGATCACCCCTCCACTTT. Protein sequence: CASSSRGSPLHF. The full variable domain, in which reference TRBV18 and TRBJ1-6 provide the parts outside the CDR3, is NAGVMQNPRHLVRRRGQEARLRCSPMKGHSHVYWYRQLPEEGLKFMVYLQKENIIDESGMPKERFSAEFPKEGPSILRIQQVVRGDSAAYFCASSSRGSPLHFGNGTRLTVT.

This clone was observed a few times. The genes are TRBV19 and TRBJ1-1, with no clear D. Germline-derived CDR1 and CDR2 are LNHDA and SQIVND (reference sequence). V was shortened by 3 bases and J by 9 bases, with 14 bases between the two germline ends. This CDR3 contains 13 residues. CDR3 nucleotides: TGTGCCAGTAGTATCCACCCAAGGGATAAAGCTTTCTTT. It codes for CASSIHPRDKAFF.

This chain uses TRBV7-6 with TRBJ2-4; 9 bases align to TRBD1. V shed 4 bases and J 2 bases; nucleotides not matched to a gene: 3. The CDR3 runs to 15 residues. CDR1 is SGHVS and CDR2 is FNYEAQ in the germline V gene. Here the CDR3 reads CASSSGQGSKNIQYF. CDR3 nucleotides: TGTGCCAGCAGCTCCGGACAGGGGTCCAAAAACATTCAGTACTTC.

The V and J genes are TRBV9 and TRBJ2-7; 8 bases align to TRBD1. Germline CDR1 is SGDLS and CDR2 is YYNGEE. The CDR3 runs to 17 residues. Trimming removed 5 bases from V and 0 bases from J; junction bases left unmatched: 13. The CDR3 loop is CASSRSPTGVNSYEQYF. The CDR3 DNA reads as TGTGCCAGCAGTCGTAGCCCGACAGGGGTTAACTCCTACGAGCAGTACTTC.

This clone was seen a single time. This may be a read error: a much more frequent sequence differs by one nucleotide. Other DNA variants within this sample encode the same CDR3. The chain is built from TRBV7-9 and TRBJ1-5; D is perhaps TRBD1 (6 bases). The V and J ends lost 6 bases and 4 bases respectively, with 10 bases between them. The CDR3 spans 13 residues. Germline lookup yields CDR1 SEHNR and CDR2 FQNEAQ (reference sequence). CDR3 sequence reads: CASSPTGNQPQHF. In DNA, the CDR3 is TGTGCCAGCAGTCCCACAGGGAATCAGCCCCAGCATTTT.

V and J are TRBV7-9 and TRBJ1-2; D remains unclear. Trimming stripped 3 bases from V and 4 bases from J, with 6 bases between. CDR3 length equals 12 residues. CDR1 and CDR2 (germline): SEHNR, FQNEAQ (reference sequence). The CDR3 DNA reads as TGTGCCAGCAGCTTCCGGGTCTATGGCTACACCTTC. Its protein is CASSFRVYGYTF. The variable domain in full, completed from reference TRBV7-9 and TRBJ1-2, reads DTGVSQNPRHKITKRGQNVTFRCDPISEHNRLYWYRQTLGQGPEFLTYFQNEAQLEKSRLLSDRFSAERPKGSFSTLEIQRTEQGDSAMYLCASSFRVYGYTFGSGTRLTVV.

This clone was recorded only once. The V call is TRBV4-2, the J call TRBJ2-5; 9 bases agree with TRBD1. Germline V gene sequence: CDR1 LGHNA, CDR2 YNFKEQ. The V gene end was trimmed by 4 bases and the J gene end by 2 bases; junction bases not matched to a gene: 8. There are 16 residues in the CDR3. The chain's CDR3 is CASSPGDRDFQETQYF. The CDR3 DNA sequence: TGTGCCAGCAGCCCAGGGGACAGGGATTTTCAAGAGACCCAGTACTTC.

The chain couples TRBV5-4 to TRBJ2-1, with D perhaps TRBD1 (6 bases). Trimming shortened V by 7 bases and J by 8 bases, and 19 bases separated the two germline ends. CDR1 is SGHNT and CDR2 is YYREEE in the germline V gene (reference sequence). The CDR3 is 14 residues long. The CDR3 sequence: CASADRTVGDEQFF. CDR3 sequence (DNA): TGTGCCAGCGCCGATAGGACAGTTGGGGATGAGCAGTTCTTC.

V is TRBV2 and J is TRBJ2-5; D remains ambiguous. The V end lost 5 bases, the J end lost 4 bases, and 11 bases lay between the germline ends. Germline V CDR1 and CDR2: SNHLY, FYNNEI. The CDR3 is 13 residues long. The chain's CDR3 is CASSIGLRETQYF. The CDR3 bases are TGTGCCAGCAGTATCGGGTTAAGAGAGACCCAGTACTTC.

This clone has just a few counts. This sequence joins TRBV7-7 and TRBJ2-2; a possible D gene is TRBD1 (5 bases). V was cut by 5 bases and J by 1 base, with 14 bases left in between. Germline assignment: CDR1 SSHAT and CDR2 FNYEAQ (reference sequence). The CDR3 runs to 16 residues. The CDR3 bases are TGTGCCAGCAGCCCGCCCCCAGGGCTGAACACCGGGGAGCTGTTTTTT. This translates into CASSPPPGLNTGELFF.

The chain combines TRBV4-1 with TRBJ1-6; D gene unclear. The CDR3 is 15 amino acids. Trimming stripped 0 bases from V and 10 bases from J, with 13 bases between. Germline V gene sequence: CDR1 MGHRA, CDR2 YSYEKL. DNA for the CDR3: TGCGCCAGCAGCCAAGAGCCGTCGGGTGTGTCACCCCTCCACTTT. Amino acids: CASSQEPSGVSPLHF.

The rearrangement links TRBV7-2 to TRBJ1-5; possible D gene TRBD1, 6 bases. In germline, CDR1 is SGHTA, CDR2 FQGNSA. The CDR3 extends over 15 amino acids. The V gene lost 3 bases and the J gene lost 6 bases, with 15 bases spanning the gap. The CDR3 DNA reads as TGTGCCAGCAGCTTCTTTCAGGGGACGGGTCAGCCCCAGCATTTT. It translates to CASSFFQGTGQPQHF. Complete variable domain (other parts from reference TRBV7-2 and TRBJ1-5): GAGVSQSPSNKVTEKGKDVELRCDPISGHTALYWYRQSLGQGLEFLIYFQGNSAPDKSGLPSDRFSAERTGGSVSTLTIQRTQQEDSAVYLCASSFFQGTGQPQHFGDGTRLSIL.

The chain uses TRBV24-1 and TRBJ2-1; 7 bases align to TRBD2. CDR1 KGHDR and CDR2 SFDVKD come from the germline V gene. The V segment lost 10 bases and the J segment 0 bases; nucleotides outside the gene matches: 8. CDR3 length: 15 residues. As DNA, the CDR3 is TGTGCCACAGCCCCTAGCGGCCCCTCCTACAATGAGCAGTTCTTC. Residues: CATAPSGPSYNEQFF.

CDR3 in DNA: TGTGCCAGCAGCACCTACTTTGCGGGAGAGTCAGATACGCAGTATTTT. Protein product: CASSTYFAGESDTQYF. The V and J genes are TRBV28 and TRBJ2-3; 7 nucleotides line up with TRBD2. Germline V gene lookup returns CDR1 MDHEN and CDR2 SYDVKM. The J segment lost 4 bases and the V segment lost 6 bases, leaving 13 bases of the junction unmatched. This CDR3 region has 16 residues.

This clone was detected once. The chain uses TRBV28 and TRBJ1-2; weak D call: TRBD1 (6 bases). This CDR3 spans 13 amino acids. Germline loops: CDR1 MDHEN, CDR2 SYDVKM. Trimming took off 7 bases at V and 2 bases at J, with 11 bases between the two ends. The CDR3 region has the DNA TGTGCCAGCATCGGACAGATAAACTATGGCTACACCTTC. It encodes CASIGQINYGYTF.

This clone was observed once. For the CDR3, the DNA is TGTGCCAGCAGCCCCGGGACACAATACAATGAGCAGTTCTTC. Protein sequence: CASSPGTQYNEQFF. The genes are TRBV7-9 and TRBJ2-1; D may be TRBD1 (6 bases). The CDR3 contains 14 residues. CDR1 is SEHNR and CDR2 is FQNEAQ in the germline V gene (reference sequence). With 5 bases removed from V and 4 bases from J, the gap between germline ends came to 12 bases.

In its sample, this clone was seen a few times. V gene TRBV19 combines with J gene TRBJ1-1, with TRBD1 matching 9 bases. The CDR3 totals 14 residues. Germline lookup yields CDR1 LNHDA and CDR2 SQIVND (reference sequence). The V and J ends lost 7 bases and 4 bases, in that order; junction bases with no gene match: 7. The CDR3 DNA reads TGTGCCAGTACCCCAACAGGGGGCTCCACTGAAGCTTTCTTT. Protein: CASTPTGGSTEAFF.

The chain couples TRBV30 to TRBJ1-5; tentative D call: TRBD1 (5 bases). The CDR3 has 18 residues. CDR1 and CDR2 (germline): GTSNPN, SVGIG (reference sequence). V was clipped by 0 bases and J by 3 bases, with 21 bases between them. In DNA, the CDR3 is TGTGCCTGGAGTGTATCGTACGGGACCGCGAACGCCAATCAGCCCCAGCATTTT. Translating gives CAWSVSYGTANANQPQHF.

The chain employs TRBV5-1 and TRBJ1-2; TRBD1 aligns across 8 bases. V trimming: 2 bases; J trimming: 7 bases; junction bases outside the gene matches: 10. Looked up from germline, CDR1 is SGHRS and CDR2 is YFSETQ. The CDR3 sequence is 15 residues long. CDR3 amino acids: CASSLATGTGFGYTF. In nucleotides, the CDR3 is TGCGCCAGCAGCTTAGCCACCGGGACAGGTTTTGGCTACACCTTC.

This sequence joins TRBV9 and TRBJ2-1; weak D call: TRBD2 (5 bases). Per germline, CDR1 SGDLS and CDR2 YYNGEE. The length of the CDR3 is 13 residues. The germline V and J ends were trimmed by 0 bases and 12 bases, with 13 bases remaining between them. The CDR3 DNA reads TGTGCCAGCAGCGTAGGCACCTTCGGGGTGCAGTTCTTC. Its protein product is CASSVGTFGVQFF.

V gene TRBV4-1 combines with J gene TRBJ2-1, with D possibly matching TRBD2 (5 bases). The V end was cut by 0 bases, the J end by 3 bases, with 12 bases between. There are 16 residues in the CDR3. CDR1 MGHRA and CDR2 YSYEKL come from the germline V gene. The CDR3 here is CASSQERGPFYNEQFF. CDR3 nucleotide sequence: TGCGCCAGCAGCCAAGAACGCGGGCCATTCTACAATGAGCAGTTCTTC.

The chain combines TRBV29-1 with TRBJ2-1, with 11 positions matching TRBD2. V was pared by 7 bases and J by 5 bases, with 7 bases of the junction left unmatched. The CDR3 has 14 amino acids. Germline V gene data show CDR1 as SQVTM and CDR2 as ANQGSEA. CDR3 protein: CSANLAGGHNEQFF. Here the CDR3 DNA reads TGCAGCGCCAATCTAGCGGGGGGACACAATGAGCAGTTCTTC.

This chain joins TRBV30 and TRBJ2-7; tentatively, D is TRBD1 (5 bases). This CDR3 has 14 residues. Germline-derived CDR1 and CDR2 are GTSNPN and SVGIG (reference sequence). The V gene lost 7 bases and the J gene lost 1 base, with 17 bases spanning the gap. The CDR3 region is CASSRTRASYEQYF. The CDR3 DNA reads TGTGCCTCAAGTAGGACCAGGGCTTCCTACGAGCAGTACTTC.